Detailed here is one T cell receptor (beta chain). Its antigen is not identified. This record comes from a study of cytomegalovirus exposure and HLA in healthy donors. Study-level findings and limits: The study assumed roughly uniform donor sequencing depth for presence/absence analyses. A few V segments could not be told apart, such as TRBV6-2 and TRBV6-3, and were left out. TCR beta chains numbering some 160 were designated cytomegalovirus-associated.

V lost 1 base to trimming and J lost 4 bases, with 11 bases between them. The germline V gene encodes CDR1 MNHEY and CDR2 SVGAGI. There are 16 residues in the CDR3. Healthy bone marrow donors supplied every sample. The primer mix had 60 Vbeta and 13 Jbeta primers. Assay used: immunoSEQ multiplex PCR; TCRdb lists only in-frame clones, some missing. Of fewer than 200,000 clones detected, roughly four fifths appear once; the ten largest clones hold 2% to 3%. This TCR was recovered from a female donor in good health and CMV-seronegative. The J gene is TRBJ2-6, the V gene TRBV6-5; D might be TRBD2 (6 bases). Specimen: PBMCs. CDR3 coding DNA: TGTGCCAGCAGTTACTTGCAGGGAGGCGGGGCCAACGTCCTGACTTTC. Translation: CASSYLQGGGANVLTF.